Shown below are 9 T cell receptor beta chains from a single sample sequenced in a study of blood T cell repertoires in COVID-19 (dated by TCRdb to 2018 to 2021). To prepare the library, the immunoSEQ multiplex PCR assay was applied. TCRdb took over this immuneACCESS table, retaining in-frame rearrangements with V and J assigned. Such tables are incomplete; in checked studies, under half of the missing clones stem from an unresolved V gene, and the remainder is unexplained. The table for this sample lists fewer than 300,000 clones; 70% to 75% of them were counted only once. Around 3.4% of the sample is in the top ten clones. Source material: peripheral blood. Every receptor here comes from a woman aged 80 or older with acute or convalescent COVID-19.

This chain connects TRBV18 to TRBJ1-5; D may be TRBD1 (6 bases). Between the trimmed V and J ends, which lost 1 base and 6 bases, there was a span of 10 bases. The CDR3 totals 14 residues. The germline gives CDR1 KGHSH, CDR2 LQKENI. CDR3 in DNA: TGTGCCAGCTCACCACAGGGAGGGGGTCAGCCCCAGCATTTT. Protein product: CASSPQGGGQPQHF.

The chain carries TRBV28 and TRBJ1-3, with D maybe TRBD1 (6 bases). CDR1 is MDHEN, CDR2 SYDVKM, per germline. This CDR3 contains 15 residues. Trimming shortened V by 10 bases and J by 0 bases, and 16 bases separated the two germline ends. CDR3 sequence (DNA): TGTGCCACCGCCGGGACACCGATCTCTGGAAACACCATATATTTT. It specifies CATAGTPISGNTIYF.

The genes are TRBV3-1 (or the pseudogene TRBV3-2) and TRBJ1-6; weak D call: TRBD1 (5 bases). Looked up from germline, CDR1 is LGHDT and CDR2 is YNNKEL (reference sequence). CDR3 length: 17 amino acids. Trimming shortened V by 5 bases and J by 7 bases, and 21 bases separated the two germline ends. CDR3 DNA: TGTGCCAGCAGCGCGAAGGGGCGCCAAGGGTACAATTCACCCCTCCACTTT. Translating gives CASSAKGRQGYNSPLHF.

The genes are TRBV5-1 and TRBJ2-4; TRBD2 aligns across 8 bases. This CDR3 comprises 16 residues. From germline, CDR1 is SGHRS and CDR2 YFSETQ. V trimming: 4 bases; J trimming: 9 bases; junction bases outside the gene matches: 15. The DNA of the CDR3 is TGCGCCAGCAGCAACAGCGGGAGCCTCTTTGGGGGCATTCAGTACTTC. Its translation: CASSNSGSLFGGIQYF.

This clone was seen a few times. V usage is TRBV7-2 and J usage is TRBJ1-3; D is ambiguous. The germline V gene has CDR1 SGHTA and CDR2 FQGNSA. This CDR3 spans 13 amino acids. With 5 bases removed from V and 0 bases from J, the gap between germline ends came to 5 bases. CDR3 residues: CASSTYSGNTIYF. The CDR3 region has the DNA TGTGCCAGCAGCACCTACTCTGGAAACACCATATATTTT.

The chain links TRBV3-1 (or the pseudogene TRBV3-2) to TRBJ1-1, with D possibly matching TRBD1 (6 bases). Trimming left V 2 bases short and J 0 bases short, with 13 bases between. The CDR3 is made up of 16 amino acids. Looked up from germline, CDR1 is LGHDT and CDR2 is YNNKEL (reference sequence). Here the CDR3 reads CASSQFERGMNTEAFF. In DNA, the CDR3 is TGTGCCAGCAGCCAATTCGAGAGGGGGATGAACACTGAAGCTTTCTTT.

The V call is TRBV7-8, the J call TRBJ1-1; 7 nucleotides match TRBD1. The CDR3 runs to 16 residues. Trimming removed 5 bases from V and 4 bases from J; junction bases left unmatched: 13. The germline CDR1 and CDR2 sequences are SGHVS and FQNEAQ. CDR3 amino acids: CASSPLTGSKGTEAFF. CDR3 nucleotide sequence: TGTGCCAGCAGCCCCCTGACAGGGTCTAAGGGCACTGAAGCTTTCTTT.

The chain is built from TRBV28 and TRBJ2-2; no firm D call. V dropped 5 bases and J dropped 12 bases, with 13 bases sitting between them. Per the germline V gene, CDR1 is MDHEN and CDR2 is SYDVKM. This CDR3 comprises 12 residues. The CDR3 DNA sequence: TGTGCCAGCAGTAACCTGGGCCTGAAGCTGTTTTTT. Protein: CASSNLGLKLFF.

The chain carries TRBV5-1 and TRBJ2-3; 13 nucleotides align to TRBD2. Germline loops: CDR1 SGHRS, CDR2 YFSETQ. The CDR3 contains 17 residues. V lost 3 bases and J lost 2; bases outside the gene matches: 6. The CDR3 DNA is TGCGCCAGCAGCTATTGGGGACTAGCGGGGTCCACAGATACGCAGTATTTT. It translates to CASSYWGLAGSTDTQYF. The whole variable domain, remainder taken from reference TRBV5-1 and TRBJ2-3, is KAGVTQTPRYLIKTRGQQVTLSCSPISGHRSVSWYQQTPGQGLQFLFEYFSETQRNKGNFPGRFSGRQFSNSRSEMNVSTLELGDSALYLCASSYWGLAGSTDTQYFGPGTRLTVL.